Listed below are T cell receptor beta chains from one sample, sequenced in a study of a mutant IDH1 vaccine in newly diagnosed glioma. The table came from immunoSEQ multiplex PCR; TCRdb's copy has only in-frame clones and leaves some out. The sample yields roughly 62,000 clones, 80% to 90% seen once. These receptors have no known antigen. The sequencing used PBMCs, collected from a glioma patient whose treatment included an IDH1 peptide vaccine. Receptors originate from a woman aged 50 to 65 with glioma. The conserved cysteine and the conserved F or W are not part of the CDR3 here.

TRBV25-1 ASRGGSSNQPQH
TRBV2 ASRLTGQQPQH
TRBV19 ASSTTSIGEQF
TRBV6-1 ASRSGTGGDGYT
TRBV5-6 ASSRTSGGADTQY
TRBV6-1 ASSEGLGGVSTDTQY
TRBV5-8 ASSLTDYEQY
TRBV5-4 ASSFGGGKSTDTQY
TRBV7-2 ASSLNRGGTQY
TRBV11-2 ASSFLERETQY
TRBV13 ASSPRDRGPLNYGYT
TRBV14 ASSLIAGPTYEQY
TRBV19 ASSQRTGGYGYT
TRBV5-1 ASSLADQGSDTQY
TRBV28 ASSWVGRGEAF
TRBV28 ASSFVRPQGGNTIY
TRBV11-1 ASSLQGGNEQY
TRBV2 ASSESGQGAWGYT
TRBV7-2 ASSPKAGLNEKLF
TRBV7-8 ASSPTGGANQPQH
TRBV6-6 ASSAEGGEAF
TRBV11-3 ASSLRGTFTDTQY
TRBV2 ASSVHRTSGGYEQY
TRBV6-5 ASSPEQGIHSPLH
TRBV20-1 SARRLDIQY
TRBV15 ATTGQRTWEQY
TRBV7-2 ASSPPGSYNEQF
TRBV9 ASSVVGATGELF
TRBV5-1 ASSSPDRGYEQY
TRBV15 ATSEALGGLLQPQH
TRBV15 ATSTDRGYYGYT
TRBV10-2 ASAAGTSGGAGQY
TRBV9 ASSVEGRATGELF
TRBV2 ASRGTGAGANVLT
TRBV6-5 ASSYTRTGGSHGYT
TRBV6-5 ASSRTGGSNQPQH
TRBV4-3 ASSPVLGLAGIEETQY
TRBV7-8 ASSKGLPNVLT
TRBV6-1 ASSERGLDQPQH
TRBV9 ASSLTVANTEAF
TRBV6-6 ASSQGDYGYT
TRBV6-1 ASSEEARSLRAF
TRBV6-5 ASSYTLTGGQETQY
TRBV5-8 ASSLGWGEQF
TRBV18 ASSPEWTDGNQPQH
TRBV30 AWSLGERQPQH
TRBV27 ASSLPGQGGNTEAF
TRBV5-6 ASSLGQGIPQPQH
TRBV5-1 ASSLSAGTYNEQF
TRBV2 ASKGGETQY
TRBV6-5 ASRPEEVLTEAF
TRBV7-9 ASSLLSGLNEKLF
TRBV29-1 SAKGFGNTGELF
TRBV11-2 ASSPGQGFLGQY
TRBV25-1 ASSGYRSNTEAF